Here is one T cell receptor beta chain with its context. What it binds is not known. This entry belongs to a study of blood T cells in healthy people across ages. Overall study context: Using template switching, researchers captured about one barcoded beta molecule for each two T cells.

A sample-barcoded 5' primer and a J-beta primer mix were used in a second PCR of roughly 7 to 12 cycles. TCRdb used MiXCR to reprocess the 5' RACE reads, holding one entry per CDR3 protein. The data hold about 1.8 million distinct CDR3 sequences, with around 50% observed a single time. Study findings and constraints: Compared with aged donors, long-lived donors showed fewer expanded clones, suggesting selection. Significant beta diversity loss was already apparent by age around 36, declining roughly linearly.

CDR3 size: 15 residues. V was clipped by 7 bases and J by 4 bases; unmatched bases: 7. Germline CDR1 reads MGHRA; CDR2 reads YSYEKL. The rearrangement joins TRBV4-1 to TRBJ2-1, with TRBD2 matching over 10 bases. This clonotype was obtained from a woman aged 40 to 50 in good health. The sample was blood. CDR3 protein: CASTGLADSYNEQFF. CDR3 in DNA: TGCGCCAGCACCGGACTAGCGGACTCATACAATGAGCAGTTCTTC.